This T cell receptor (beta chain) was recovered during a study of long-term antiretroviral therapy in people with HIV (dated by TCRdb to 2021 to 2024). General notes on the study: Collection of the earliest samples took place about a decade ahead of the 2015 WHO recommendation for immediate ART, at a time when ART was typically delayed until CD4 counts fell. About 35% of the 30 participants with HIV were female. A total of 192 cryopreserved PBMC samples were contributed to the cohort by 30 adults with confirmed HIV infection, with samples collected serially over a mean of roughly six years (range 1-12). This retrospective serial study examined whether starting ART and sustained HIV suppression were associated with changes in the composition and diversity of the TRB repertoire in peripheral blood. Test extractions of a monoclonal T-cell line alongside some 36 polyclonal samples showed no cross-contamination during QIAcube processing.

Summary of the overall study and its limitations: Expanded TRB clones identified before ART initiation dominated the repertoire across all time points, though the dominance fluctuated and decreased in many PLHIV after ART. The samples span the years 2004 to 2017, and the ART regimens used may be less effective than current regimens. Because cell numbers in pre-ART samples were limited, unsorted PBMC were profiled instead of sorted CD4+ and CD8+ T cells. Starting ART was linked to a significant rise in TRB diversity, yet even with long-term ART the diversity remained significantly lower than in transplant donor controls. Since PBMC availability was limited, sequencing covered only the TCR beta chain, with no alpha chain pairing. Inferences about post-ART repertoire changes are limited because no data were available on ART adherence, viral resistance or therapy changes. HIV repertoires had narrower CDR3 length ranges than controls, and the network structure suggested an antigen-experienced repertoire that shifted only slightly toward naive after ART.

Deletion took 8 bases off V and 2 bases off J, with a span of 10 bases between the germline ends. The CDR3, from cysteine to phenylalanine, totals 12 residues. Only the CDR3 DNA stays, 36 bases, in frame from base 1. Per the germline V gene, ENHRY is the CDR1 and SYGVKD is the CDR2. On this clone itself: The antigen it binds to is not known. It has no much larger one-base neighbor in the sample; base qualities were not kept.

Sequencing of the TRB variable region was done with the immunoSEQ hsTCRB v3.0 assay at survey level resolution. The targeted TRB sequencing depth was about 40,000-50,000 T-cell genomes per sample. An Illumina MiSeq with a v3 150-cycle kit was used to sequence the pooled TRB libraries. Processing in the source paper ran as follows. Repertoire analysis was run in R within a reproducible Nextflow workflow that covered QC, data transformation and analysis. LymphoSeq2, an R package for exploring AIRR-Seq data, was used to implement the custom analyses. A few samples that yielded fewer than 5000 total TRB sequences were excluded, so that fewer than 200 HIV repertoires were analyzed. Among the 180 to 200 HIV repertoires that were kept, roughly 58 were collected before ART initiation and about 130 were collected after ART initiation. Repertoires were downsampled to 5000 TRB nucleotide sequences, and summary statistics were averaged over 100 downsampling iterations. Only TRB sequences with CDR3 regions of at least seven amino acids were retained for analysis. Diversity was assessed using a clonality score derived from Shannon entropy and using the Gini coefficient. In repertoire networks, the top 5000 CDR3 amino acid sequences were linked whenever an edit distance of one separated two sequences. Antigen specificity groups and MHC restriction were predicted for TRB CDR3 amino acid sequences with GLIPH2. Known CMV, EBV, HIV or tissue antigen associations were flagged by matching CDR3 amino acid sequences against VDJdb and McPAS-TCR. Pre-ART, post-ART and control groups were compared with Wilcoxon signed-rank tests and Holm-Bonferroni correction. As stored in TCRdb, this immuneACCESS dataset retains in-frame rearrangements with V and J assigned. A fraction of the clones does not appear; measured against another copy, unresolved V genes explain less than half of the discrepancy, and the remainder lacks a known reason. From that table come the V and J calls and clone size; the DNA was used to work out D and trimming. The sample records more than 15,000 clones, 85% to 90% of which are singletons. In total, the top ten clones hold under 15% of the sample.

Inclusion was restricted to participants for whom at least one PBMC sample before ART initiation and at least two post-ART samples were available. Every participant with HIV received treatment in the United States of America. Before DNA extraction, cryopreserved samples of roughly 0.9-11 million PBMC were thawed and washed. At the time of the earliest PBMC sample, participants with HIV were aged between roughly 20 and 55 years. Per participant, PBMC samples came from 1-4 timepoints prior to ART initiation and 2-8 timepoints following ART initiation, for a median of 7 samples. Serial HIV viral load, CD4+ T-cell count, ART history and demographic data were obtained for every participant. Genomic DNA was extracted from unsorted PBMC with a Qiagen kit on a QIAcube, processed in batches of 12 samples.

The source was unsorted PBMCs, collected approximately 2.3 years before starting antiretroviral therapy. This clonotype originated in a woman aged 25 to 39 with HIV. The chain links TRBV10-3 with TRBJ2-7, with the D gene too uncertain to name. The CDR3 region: CAISGSAYEQYF. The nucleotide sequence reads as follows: TGTGCCATCTCGGGTAGTGCCTACGAGCAGTACTTC.